These T cell receptor beta chains were read from a single sample in a study of blood T cell repertoires in COVID-19. Method: immunoSEQ multiplex PCR; TCRdb's copy keeps in-frame clones and lacks some. This sample has 150,000 to 200,000 clones, with approximately 86% found just once. Sequenced material: peripheral blood. Receptor source: an older woman who had recovered from COVID-19. CDR3s include the opening cysteine and the closing phenylalanine or tryptophan. D genes are given only for firm matches. Clone size is shown for a subset of rows, as once, few, many or a class of expanded clone.

D | J | V | size | DNA | CDR3
- | TRBJ1-5 | TRBV3-1/TRBV3-2 | - | TGTGCCAGCAGCCAGTTGAGGGATCAGCCCCAGCATTTT | CASSQLRDQPQHF
TRBD2 | TRBJ2-5 | TRBV10-2 | - | TGCGCCAGCAGGGACTGGACTAGCGGGGGTCAAGAGACCCAGTACTTC | CASRDWTSGGQETQYF
- | TRBJ1-5 | TRBV19 | - | TGTGCCAGTAGGGTGACAGCTTATAGCAATCAGCCCCAGCATTTT | CASRVTAYSNQPQHF
- | TRBJ1-1 | TRBV2 | - | TGTGCCAGCAGACCGGGACAAACGTTCGCTGAAGCTTTCTTT | CASRPGQTFAEAFF
- | TRBJ2-1 | TRBV24-1 | - | TGTGCCACCAGTGACCCCGGGGGGCCCTACAATGAGCAGTTCTTC | CATSDPGGPYNEQFF
- | TRBJ1-2 | TRBV6-5 | - | TGTGCCAGCAGTTACGGGGGGGAGTATGGCTACACCTTC | CASSYGGEYGYTF
TRBD1 | TRBJ1-4 | TRBV16 | - | TGTGCCAGCCGCCGAGGACAGGGTCTCGGGGAAAAACTGTTTTTT | CASRRGQGLGEKLFF
- | TRBJ2-7 | TRBV4-1 | once | TGCGCCAGCAGCCCTAGTTCCTACGGGCAGTACTTC | CASSPSSYGQYF
TRBD1 | TRBJ1-4 | TRBV3-1/TRBV3-2 | - | TGTGCCAGCAGCGATGGGACAGGGTCGGTATTGGAAAAACTGTTTTTT | CASSDGTGSVLEKLFF
TRBD1 | TRBJ1-2 | TRBV4-1 | - | TGCGCCAGCAGCTCCGACAGGGAAATTGGCTACACCTTC | CASSSDREIGYTF
- | TRBJ1-1 | TRBV5-1 | - | TGCGCCAGCAGCACCACTTTGTCGATGAACACTGAAGCTTTCTTT | CASSTTLSMNTEAFF
TRBD1 | TRBJ1-4 | TRBV7-9 | - | TGTGCCAGCAGCCCGCGGACAGGGAGTAATGAAAAACTGTTTTTT | CASSPRTGSNEKLFF
- | TRBJ2-2 | TRBV13 | - | TGTGCCAGCAGCTTACCTGCGGGGAACACCGGGGAGCTGTTTTTT | CASSLPAGNTGELFF
- | TRBJ2-3 | TRBV24-1 | - | TGTGCCACCAGTGGGGCAGGCCCGTCCACAGATACGCAGTATTTT | CATSGAGPSTDTQYF
TRBD1 | TRBJ1-6 | TRBV14 | few | TGTGCCAGCAGCCAGAGGGGGGGACAGGGATATTCACCCCTCCACTTT | CASSQRGGQGYSPLHF
TRBD2 | TRBJ2-2 | TRBV3-1/TRBV3-2 | - | TGTGCCAGCAGCCAAGGAACACGGGGGGGTAACACCGGGGAGCTGTTTTTT | CASSQGTRGGNTGELFF
TRBD2 | TRBJ2-6 | TRBV2 | few | TGTGCCAGCAGGAAGCGGGGGGCGGGCTCTGGGGCCAACGTCCTGACTTTC | CASRKRGAGSGANVLTF
- | TRBJ1-3 | TRBV29-1 | - | TGCAGCGTTGAAACAAAGGGGAGGGTACACACCATATATTTT | CSVETKGRVHTIYF
- | TRBJ2-7 | TRBV3-1/TRBV3-2 | - | TGTGCCAGCAGCCAAACCCGACTAGGTCGGCAGTACTTC | CASSQTRLGRQYF
TRBD1 | TRBJ1-5 | TRBV28 | few | TGTGCCAGCAGTGATGCCAGGGGGGAAAGGTATCAGCCCCAGCATTTT | CASSDARGERYQPQHF
- | TRBJ2-5 | TRBV12-3/TRBV12-4 | - | TGTGCCAGCAGCCGGACAGAGAAAGAGACCCAGTACTTC | CASSRTEKETQYF
TRBD2 | TRBJ2-3 | TRBV7-2 | - | TGTGCCAGCAGCCGGAGGTCTAGCGGGGGCACAGATACGCAGTATTTT | CASSRRSSGGTDTQYF
TRBD1 | TRBJ1-5 | TRBV2 | - | TGTGCCAGCAGTGATTGGCGTCCACAGGGGAATCAGCCCCAGCATTTT | CASSDWRPQGNQPQHF
- | TRBJ1-1 | TRBV28 | - | TGTGCCAGCCTTGCGCCGGGAGGGGTGAACACTGAAGCTTTCTTT | CASLAPGGVNTEAFF
TRBD2 | TRBJ2-3 | TRBV2 | - | TGTGCCAGCAGTGGGGGACTACCTTACACAGATACGCAGTATTTT | CASSGGLPYTDTQYF
- | TRBJ2-2 | TRBV4-2 | - | TGTGCCAGCAGCCAAGGAGCCCGCGCCGGGGACACCGGGGAGCTGTTTTTT | CASSQGARAGDTGELFF
- | TRBJ2-3 | TRBV5-4 | - | TGTGCCAGCAGCGGGAATCAGGGCGTATTCGGAGATACGCAGTATTTT | CASSGNQGVFGDTQYF
- | TRBJ1-2 | TRBV19 | - | TGTGCCAGTAGTACCTCAGGGTATGAAGCCTATGGCTACACCTTC | CASSTSGYEAYGYTF
- | TRBJ2-7 | TRBV19 | - | TGTGCCAGTAGTGCGGGCCCCGCCAGCAACGAGCAGTACTTC | CASSAGPASNEQYF
- | TRBJ1-2 | TRBV5-8 | - | TGTGCCAGCAGCTTGATAAACTATGGCTACACCTTC | CASSLINYGYTF
- | TRBJ1-6 | TRBV6-5 | - | TGTGCCAGCAAACAGTCCTATAATTCACCCCTCCACTTT | CASKQSYNSPLHF
- | TRBJ2-3 | TRBV9 | - | TGTGCCAGCAGCGTAGGCACAGCTAGCACAGATACGCAGTATTTT | CASSVGTASTDTQYF
TRBD1 | TRBJ1-6 | TRBV6-6 | - | TGTGCCAGCAGACTAGGACAGGGTGACAATTCACCCCTCCACTTT | CASRLGQGDNSPLHF
TRBD2 | TRBJ2-1 | TRBV18 | - | TGTGCCAGCTCACGATGGACTAGCGGGGGAAGCGACAATGAGCAGTTCTTC | CASSRWTSGGSDNEQFF
- | TRBJ2-5 | TRBV7-6 | - | TGTGCCAGTTCCCTTATGGAGGGGGGGTCGGAGACCCAGTACTTC | CASSLMEGGSETQYF
- | TRBJ2-2 | TRBV10-2 | - | TGCGCCAGCAGTGGAATGAGGGACACCGGGGAGCTGTTTTTT | CASSGMRDTGELFF
TRBD1 | TRBJ1-1 | TRBV7-9 | - | TGTGCCAGCAGCCTACAGGGGGCGCAGGACACTGAAGCTTTCTTT | CASSLQGAQDTEAFF
- | TRBJ2-5 | TRBV9 | - | TGTGCCAGCGGGGAGCTAGGAGAGACCCAGTACTTC | CASGELGETQYF
- | TRBJ2-1 | TRBV12-3/TRBV12-4 | - | TGTGCCAGCCTCCCCGGGGACTTAGATGAGCAGTTCTTC | CASLPGDLDEQFF
TRBD2 | TRBJ2-1 | TRBV9 | - | TGTGCCAGCAGCGTAGAGGTAGCGGGGGCGGGTGAGCAGTTCTTC | CASSVEVAGAGEQFF
- | TRBJ2-7 | TRBV9 | - | TGTGCCAGCAGCGTCACCCCAGGGCCTGTGGGGGAGCAGTACTTC | CASSVTPGPVGEQYF
TRBD1 | TRBJ1-5 | TRBV28 | - | TGTGCCAGCAGTCCAAGCAGAGGGGGCATATGGAATCAGCCCCAGCATTTT | CASSPSRGGIWNQPQHF
TRBD2 | TRBJ2-1 | TRBV28 | - | TGTGCCAGCGGTTCTAGGCGGGGGGGATTCGATGAGCAGTTCTTC | CASGSRRGGFDEQFF
TRBD2 | TRBJ2-1 | TRBV7-3 | - | TGTGCCAGCAGCTCGTGGACTAGCGGGGGTTACAATGAGCAGTTCTTC | CASSSWTSGGYNEQFF
- | TRBJ2-5 | TRBV21-1 | once | TGTGCCAGCAGCAACGGTCAGGGGGTCGAAGAGACCCAGTACTTC | CASSNGQGVEETQYF
TRBD1 | TRBJ2-1 | TRBV27 | - | TGTGCCAGCAGTCCCGGGACAGGGCCTAACAATGAGCAGTTCTTC | CASSPGTGPNNEQFF
TRBD2 | TRBJ2-1 | TRBV28 | - | TGTGCCAGCAGTTTAAGAACGGGACTAGCAGGCAATGAGCAGTTCTTC | CASSLRTGLAGNEQFF
- | TRBJ1-5 | TRBV29-1 | once | TGCAGCGTCGAGGGGGGGCTAGGGCAGCCCCAGCATTTT | CSVEGGLGQPQHF
TRBD2 | TRBJ2-2 | TRBV18 | - | TGTGCCAGCTCACCTGCGGGGGGTCAGAACACCGGGGAGCTGTTTTTT | CASSPAGGQNTGELFF
- | TRBJ2-2 | TRBV27 | once | TGTGCCAGCAGCTTAAGAGCCGGGGAGCTGTTTTTT | CASSLRAGELFF
TRBD2 | TRBJ2-5 | TRBV5-6 | - | TGTGCCAGCAGCCTAGGACTAGCGGGCATCCAAGAGACCCAGTACTTC | CASSLGLAGIQETQYF